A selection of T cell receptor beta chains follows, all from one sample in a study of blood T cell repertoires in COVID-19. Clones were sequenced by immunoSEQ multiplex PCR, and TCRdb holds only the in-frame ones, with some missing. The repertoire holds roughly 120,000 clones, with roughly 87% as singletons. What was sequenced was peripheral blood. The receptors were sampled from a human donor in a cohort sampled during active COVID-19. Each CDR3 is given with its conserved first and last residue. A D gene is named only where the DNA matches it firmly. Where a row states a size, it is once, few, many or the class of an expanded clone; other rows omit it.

cdr3_nt: TGCGCCAGTTCCCGGGACAGAGGCCAGCCCCAGCATTTT
cdr3_aa: CASSRDRGQPQHF
v_call: TRBV10-1
j_call: TRBJ1-5
clone_size: NA
d_call: TRBD1

cdr3_nt: TGTGCCAGCAGCTTCCAGGGGTATGAGCAGTTCTTC
cdr3_aa: CASSFQGYEQFF
v_call: TRBV7-6
j_call: TRBJ2-1
clone_size: NA
d_call: NA

cdr3_nt: TGTGCCAGCAGCCCCCACGGGACAGAAGCTTTCTTT
cdr3_aa: CASSPHGTEAFF
v_call: TRBV7-6
j_call: TRBJ1-1
clone_size: NA
d_call: NA

cdr3_nt: TGCGCCAGCAGCTTGGACTCGAACACTGAAGCTTTCTTT
cdr3_aa: CASSLDSNTEAFF
v_call: TRBV5-1
j_call: TRBJ1-1
clone_size: NA
d_call: NA

cdr3_nt: TGTGCCAGCAGCCAAGATTCCAGCGGGGGCCCCTACGAGCAGTACTTC
cdr3_aa: CASSQDSSGGPYEQYF
v_call: TRBV3-1/TRBV3-2
j_call: TRBJ2-7
clone_size: NA
d_call: TRBD2

cdr3_nt: TGTGCCAGCTCACCCGAACAGGGGGCGACGTATAATTCACCCCTCCACTTT
cdr3_aa: CASSPEQGATYNSPLHF
v_call: TRBV18
j_call: TRBJ1-6
clone_size: NA
d_call: TRBD1

cdr3_nt: TGCAGCGTTGAAGGAGGTGGGGCTACAGATACGCAGTATTTT
cdr3_aa: CSVEGGGATDTQYF
v_call: TRBV29-1
j_call: TRBJ2-3
clone_size: once
d_call: NA

cdr3_nt: TGTGCCAGCAGCGTAGGACAGACGGCGAACACTGAAGCTTTCTTT
cdr3_aa: CASSVGQTANTEAFF
v_call: TRBV9
j_call: TRBJ1-1
clone_size: NA
d_call: NA

cdr3_nt: TGCGCCAGCAGCTTCGCCGACAGGGAAGAGACCCAGTACTTC
cdr3_aa: CASSFADREETQYF
v_call: TRBV5-1
j_call: TRBJ2-5
clone_size: NA
d_call: TRBD1

cdr3_nt: TGTGCCAGCAACAGGGGGGGCCCCCTCTACAATGAGCAGTTCTTC
cdr3_aa: CASNRGGPLYNEQFF
v_call: TRBV6-5
j_call: TRBJ2-1
clone_size: NA
d_call: NA

cdr3_nt: TGTGCCAGCAGCCAAGATCTGGGGGCGGGAGGGCTGGATACGCAGTATTTT
cdr3_aa: CASSQDLGAGGLDTQYF
v_call: TRBV3-1/TRBV3-2
j_call: TRBJ2-3
clone_size: NA
d_call: TRBD2

cdr3_nt: TGTGCCAGTTCGCCTACTAGGACTAATGAAAAACTGTTTTTT
cdr3_aa: CASSPTRTNEKLFF
v_call: TRBV19
j_call: TRBJ1-4
clone_size: NA
d_call: NA

cdr3_nt: TGTGCCAGCAGCTTAGCGGGGAGTAGCACAGATACGCAGTATTTT
cdr3_aa: CASSLAGSSTDTQYF
v_call: TRBV7-9
j_call: TRBJ2-3
clone_size: once
d_call: NA

cdr3_nt: TGTGCCAGTAGTATCGGACAGGGGGCCGCCGCCAAAAACATTCAGTACTTC
cdr3_aa: CASSIGQGAAAKNIQYF
v_call: TRBV19
j_call: TRBJ2-4
clone_size: NA
d_call: TRBD1

cdr3_nt: TGTGCCAGCAGTTTAACTAGCGGGGGGCAAGAGACCCAGTACTTC
cdr3_aa: CASSLTSGGQETQYF
v_call: TRBV28
j_call: TRBJ2-5
clone_size: NA
d_call: TRBD2

cdr3_nt: TGTGCCAGCAGCTTTTACGGTAACAATCAGCCCCAGCATTTT
cdr3_aa: CASSFYGNNQPQHF
v_call: TRBV7-2
j_call: TRBJ1-5
clone_size: NA
d_call: NA

cdr3_nt: TGTGCCTGGAGCGGGTCCGGGAACGAGCAGTACTTC
cdr3_aa: CAWSGSGNEQYF
v_call: TRBV30
j_call: TRBJ2-7
clone_size: NA
d_call: NA

cdr3_nt: TGTGCCAGCAGCCTACTCAGTGGGAGTCACGGGGAGCTGTTTTTT
cdr3_aa: CASSLLSGSHGELFF
v_call: TRBV7-3
j_call: TRBJ2-2
clone_size: NA
d_call: NA

cdr3_nt: TGTGCCAGCAGCGTAGGCGACGAGACACTCCTCACCGGGGAGCTGTTTTTT
cdr3_aa: CASSVGDETLLTGELFF
v_call: TRBV9
j_call: TRBJ2-2
clone_size: once
d_call: NA

cdr3_nt: TGTGCCACCAGGGGGTCAGGGAATCAGCCCCAGCATTTT
cdr3_aa: CATRGSGNQPQHF
v_call: TRBV24-1
j_call: TRBJ1-5
clone_size: few
d_call: NA

cdr3_nt: TGCAGCGTCGGACTGCGAGCCAAAAACATTCAGTACTTC
cdr3_aa: CSVGLRAKNIQYF
v_call: TRBV29-1
j_call: TRBJ2-4
clone_size: NA
d_call: NA

cdr3_nt: TGTGCCAGCGGATCAGACAGGGTGTCACCCCTCCACTTT
cdr3_aa: CASGSDRVSPLHF
v_call: TRBV5-6
j_call: TRBJ1-6
clone_size: NA
d_call: TRBD1

cdr3_nt: TGTGCCAGCTCACCACAGGGGCGGTGGGACTACACCTTC
cdr3_aa: CASSPQGRWDYTF
v_call: TRBV18
j_call: TRBJ1-2
clone_size: NA
d_call: NA

cdr3_nt: TGTGCCAGCAGCCAAGACCTGGGCAGGGGACAGCCCCAGCATTTT
cdr3_aa: CASSQDLGRGQPQHF
v_call: TRBV4-2
j_call: TRBJ1-5
clone_size: NA
d_call: NA

cdr3_nt: TGTGCCAGCAGCTTAGGACAAGTTCCCTACGAGCAGTACTTC
cdr3_aa: CASSLGQVPYEQYF
v_call: TRBV7-6
j_call: TRBJ2-7
clone_size: NA
d_call: NA

cdr3_nt: TGTGCCAGCAGCCGGGAGGGAAACTATGGCTACACCTTC
cdr3_aa: CASSREGNYGYTF
v_call: TRBV5-4
j_call: TRBJ1-2
clone_size: NA
d_call: NA

cdr3_nt: TGTGCCAGCAGTGCCGAGCCTAGCGGGGTAGGGGGGCAAGAGACCCAGTACTTC
cdr3_aa: CASSAEPSGVGGQETQYF
v_call: TRBV11-3
j_call: TRBJ2-5
clone_size: NA
d_call: TRBD2

cdr3_nt: TGTGCCAGCAGTGAAGGGTGGGCTAGCGGTTCCTACGAGCAGTACTTC
cdr3_aa: CASSEGWASGSYEQYF
v_call: TRBV2
j_call: TRBJ2-7
clone_size: once
d_call: TRBD2

cdr3_nt: TGTGCCAGCAGCTTGGAGCATGGCTACACCTTC
cdr3_aa: CASSLEHGYTF
v_call: TRBV7-9
j_call: TRBJ1-2
clone_size: once
d_call: NA

cdr3_nt: TGTGCCAGCAGCTGGACAGTTAACTATGGCTACACCTTC
cdr3_aa: CASSWTVNYGYTF
v_call: TRBV7-9
j_call: TRBJ1-2
clone_size: NA
d_call: NA

cdr3_nt: TGTGCCAGCAGCGAACAGGGCCCCGTCTCCTACGAGCAGTACTTC
cdr3_aa: CASSEQGPVSYEQYF
v_call: TRBV7-3
j_call: TRBJ2-7
clone_size: NA
d_call: NA

cdr3_nt: TGTGCCAGCAGCCCAGGGGGCAATCAGCCCCAGCATTTT
cdr3_aa: CASSPGGNQPQHF
v_call: TRBV5-4
j_call: TRBJ1-5
clone_size: NA
d_call: NA

cdr3_nt: TGTGCCAGCGCTCGGAGGGTGGAGACCCAGTACTTC
cdr3_aa: CASARRVETQYF
v_call: TRBV3-1/TRBV3-2
j_call: TRBJ2-5
clone_size: once
d_call: NA

cdr3_nt: TGTGCCAGCAGACCCGCGGCGGGACCCAATCAGCCCCAGCATTTT
cdr3_aa: CASRPAAGPNQPQHF
v_call: TRBV6-5
j_call: TRBJ1-5
clone_size: NA
d_call: NA

cdr3_nt: TGTGCCAGCAGACCCCGGGACGGGGGCTACGAGCAGTACTTC
cdr3_aa: CASRPRDGGYEQYF
v_call: TRBV6-5
j_call: TRBJ2-7
clone_size: few
d_call: NA